This T cell receptor (beta chain) was retrieved from a study of tumor and adjacent non-tumor tissue in lung cancer. Study background: There were around eleven adenocarcinoma, a couple of squamous cell carcinoma and 1 small cell lung cancer cases.

As to this clonotype: Its target is not known. Here the CDR3 omits its conserved ending phenylalanine or tryptophan, so a read error is the likely source.

The template was RNA from unsorted bulk tissue. This non-tumor lung sample came from over 3 cm beyond the tumor edge. Overall study findings and caveats: Tumor repertoires had a smaller top 100 clone share than normal lung.

The library came from three nested PCR rounds adapted from ARM-PCR protocols. TCRdb re-analysed the multiplex PCR reads in MiXCR, keeping a single row per CDR3 protein. The data hold tens of thousands of distinct CDR3 sequences, with about 70% observed a single time. The CDR3 extends over 15 amino acids. Looked up from germline, CDR1 is MDHEN and CDR2 is SYDVKM. Trimming removed 7 bases from V and 5 bases from J; junction bases left unmatched: 12. The sequence derives from a woman aged 55-70 years with non-small cell lung cancer. The specimen was distant non-tumor lung tissue. The chain carries TRBV28 and TRBJ2-5, with 8 bases that match TRBD2. The CDR3 loop reads CASTTRRGGEETQYI. The CDR3 DNA reads TGTGCCAGCACCACCCGACGGGGGGGTGAGGAGACCCAGTACATC.